The rows below give T cell receptor beta chains drawn from one sample of a study of blood T cell repertoires in COVID-19. TCRdb keeps only in-frame clones here, not all; method: immunoSEQ multiplex PCR. The sample records about 270,000 clones, roughly nine tenths being singletons. The specimen sequenced was peripheral blood. The receptors were gathered from a woman aged 30 to 39 with COVID-19, enrolled during active disease. Each CDR3 is given with its conserved first and last residue. The D gene is left open where the match is weak. Not all rows give a size; the values are once, few, many and, for expanded clones, a class.

length,V,D,J,size,DNA,CDR3
15,TRBV27,-,TRBJ2-3,-,TGTGCCAGCAGCCCCAGGGCGGGGGCGACAGATACGCAGTATTTT,CASSPRAGATDTQYF
17,TRBV28,-,TRBJ1-5,once,TGTGCCAGCAGTTTCAGGGTGGCGACCGATAGCAATCAGCCCCAGCATTTT,CASSFRVATDSNQPQHF
12,TRBV5-1,-,TRBJ2-1,-,TGCGCCAGCAGAGGGGAATACAATGAGCAGTTCTTC,CASRGEYNEQFF
14,TRBV2,TRBD1,TRBJ1-5,-,TGTGCCAGCAGTGAAGGACCAGGGGGCGCGGGAGAGGATTTT,CASSEGPGGAGEDF
15,TRBV3-1/TRBV3-2,-,TRBJ1-1,few,TGTGCCAGCACATATCGCGGGGACTTGGGCCGTGAAGCTTTCTTT,CASTYRGDLGREAFF
14,TRBV5-4,-,TRBJ2-7,-,TGTGCCAGCAGCCTAACGACAGAGTCCTACGAGCAGTACTTC,CASSLTTESYEQYF
13,TRBV4-1,TRBD1,TRBJ1-5,-,TGCGCCAGCAGCCACCAGGGGGCTCAGCCCCAGCATTTT,CASSHQGAQPQHF
15,TRBV10-3,TRBD1,TRBJ2-1,-,TGTGCCATCAGTGAGCCGGGACAGGGGATAGGTGAGCAGTTCTTC,CAISEPGQGIGEQFF
13,TRBV5-6,-,TRBJ1-1,-,TGTGCCAGCAGCTTGGAGGGGGTGACTGAAGCTTTCTTT,CASSLEGVTEAFF
13,TRBV28,-,TRBJ2-2,-,TGTGCCAGCAGGTACCAGGGATTCGGGGAGCTGTTTTTT,CASRYQGFGELFF
14,TRBV6-5,TRBD1,TRBJ2-7,-,TGTGCCAGCAGACCGGGACAGGGACCCTACGAGCAGTACTTC,CASRPGQGPYEQYF
15,TRBV24-1,-,TRBJ2-1,once,TGTGCCACCAGTGACCCAGGAATCCGCCCCTGGGAGCAGTTCTTC,CATSDPGIRPWEQFF
11,TRBV29-1,TRBD1,TRBJ1-2,few,TGCAGCGATGGACAGGGGCATGGCTACACCTTC,CSDGQGHGYTF
14,TRBV2,TRBD1,TRBJ2-3,-,TGTGCCAGCAGTGCCGGGACAGGGATGTATACGCAGTATTTT,CASSAGTGMYTQYF
16,TRBV5-5,-,TRBJ2-3,many,TGTGCCAGCAGCTTGGCCTCGTCGTTGGGGGGAGGAGCGCAGTATTTT,CASSLASSLGGGAQYF
14,TRBV9,TRBD2,TRBJ2-7,-,TGTGCCAGCAGCGTATCCGGGGGGGTCTCCGAGCAGTACTTC,CASSVSGGVSEQYF
16,TRBV5-4,TRBD2,TRBJ2-5,once,TGTGCCAGCACCCCGCGGGGGGGCGCATTAGGAGAGACCCAGTACTTC,CASTPRGGALGETQYF
11,TRBV4-1,-,TRBJ1-1,-,TGCGCCAGTATGACAGGTCATGAAGCTTTCTTT,CASMTGHEAFF
15,TRBV18,TRBD1,TRBJ2-7,-,TGTGCCAGCTCCTCCCAGGGACAGGGGACAGTCGAGCAGTACTTC,CASSSQGQGTVEQYF
15,TRBV2,-,TRBJ1-6,-,TGTGCCAGCAGTGACGTTGCAGGGTTCGGTTCACCCCTCCACTTT,CASSDVAGFGSPLHF
14,TRBV13,-,TRBJ2-7,-,TGTGCCAGCAGCTTAGAGGGCGGACTATACGAGCAGTACTTC,CASSLEGGLYEQYF
14,TRBV14,-,TRBJ1-1,-,TGTGCCAGCAGCCTGACGGCGGGGAACACTGAAGCTTTCTTT,CASSLTAGNTEAFF
14,TRBV11-2,-,TRBJ2-3,-,TGTGCCAGCAGAGCCGGGACTGGAACAGATACGCAGTATTTT,CASRAGTGTDTQYF
14,TRBV7-8,-,TRBJ2-4,-,TGTGCCAGCAGCTTTGGACTAGCCAAAAACATTCAGTACTTC,CASSFGLAKNIQYF
15,TRBV6-5,-,TRBJ1-2,-,TGTGCCAGCAGTTATCCGGGAAGCCCCGACGACGGCTACACCTTC,CASSYPGSPDDGYTF
13,TRBV2,-,TRBJ1-1,-,TGTGCCAGCACTCCACAGGTGAACACTGAAGCTTTCTTT,CASTPQVNTEAFF
15,TRBV2,TRBD2,TRBJ2-5,-,TGTGCCAGCAGTGAAGGCTCTAGCGGGATGGAGACCCAGTACTTC,CASSEGSSGMETQYF
17,TRBV7-2,TRBD2,TRBJ2-1,-,TGTGCCAGCAGCTTAAGGTCCCCAGCGGGGGGGAGGAATGAGCAGTTCTTC,CASSLRSPAGGRNEQFF
15,TRBV29-1,TRBD1,TRBJ1-1,-,TGCAGCGTTTCACAGGGGGTACTCACGTACACTGAAGCTTTCTTT,CSVSQGVLTYTEAFF
14,TRBV5-1,TRBD1,TRBJ1-2,once,TGCGCCAGCAGCTTGTTAGGGACAGAATATGGCTACACCTTC,CASSLLGTEYGYTF
15,TRBV6-2/TRBV6-3,-,TRBJ1-5,-,TGTGCCAGCAGCTTTCGTGGGAGGGTCAATCAGCCCCAGCATTTT,CASSFRGRVNQPQHF
14,TRBV2,TRBD2,TRBJ2-1,-,TGTGCCAGCAGACTAGCGGGGGGGCAGAATGAGCAGTTCTTC,CASRLAGGQNEQFF
19,TRBV11-3,TRBD2,TRBJ2-7,-,TGTGCCAGCAGCTTAGATCCAAAATATAGCGGGGGGGCTGTCTACGAGCAGTACTTC,CASSLDPKYSGGAVYEQYF
18,TRBV13,-,TRBJ2-6,-,TGTGCCAGCAGCCACACGGGACTCGGCGGGCCCGGGGCCAACGTCCTGACTTTC,CASSHTGLGGPGANVLTF
14,TRBV6-4,TRBD2,TRBJ2-1,-,TGTGCCAGCAGTGGAGTAGCGGGGGGACCTGAGCAGTTCTTC,CASSGVAGGPEQFF
14,TRBV18,TRBD1,TRBJ1-1,-,TGTGCCAGCTCTCGGGACAGGGGGAACACTGAAGCTTTCTTT,CASSRDRGNTEAFF
14,TRBV7-9,-,TRBJ1-4,-,TGTGCCAGCAGCCAGACTTCGACCGGCGAAAAACTGTTTTTT,CASSQTSTGEKLFF
13,TRBV29-1,-,TRBJ1-5,-,TGCAGCGTTGCCCCGGGGAACAATCAGCCCCAGCATTTT,CSVAPGNNQPQHF